A single TCR beta chain is shown here with its context. The sample belongs to a study of CD8 T cells in Susac syndrome. Study context: Patients with Susac syndrome were therapy-naive, treated with corticosteroids, or treated with intravenous immunoglobulin alone when blood was collected.

The RNA input was about 0.5 to 1 ug, and it was reverse transcribed with random hexamers. Across 54 Vbeta and 13 Jbeta, TCR beta CDR3 was amplified with immunoSEQ multiplex PCR. TCRdb re-called the immunoSEQ multiplex PCR reads through MiXCR, storing one row per CDR3 protein. Of over 120,000 distinct CDR3 sequences detected, 85% to 95% appear once; the ten largest clones hold roughly 0.14%. The recently defined diagnostic criteria for definite or probable disease were met by the Susac syndrome patients. The CD8+ and CD4+ T cells were negatively isolated, with the TEMRA cells enriched by FACS. In germline, CDR1 is LNHDA, CDR2 SQIVND (reference sequence). With 3 bases clipped from V and 5 bases from J, the junction kept 3 bases outside the gene matches. The CDR3 loop spans 13 amino acids.

The sequenced material came from CD4+ T cells from PBMCs. The gene calls are TRBV19 and TRBJ1-2; 7 nucleotides agree with TRBD1. The source of this sequence is a human donor with Susac syndrome. CDR3 sequence (DNA): TGTGCCAGTAGTATTGGGACAGAATATGGCTACACCTTC. Protein product: CASSIGTEYGYTF.